One sample yielded the 32 T cell receptor beta chains listed below, sequenced in a study of CD8 T cells in ankylosing spondylitis. TCRdb re-called the 5' RACE reads through MiXCR, storing one row per CDR3 protein. The sample yields approximately 210,000 distinct CDR3 sequences, around 13% seen once. Sequences were obtained from blood, either unsorted or a sorted T cell fraction (not recorded which). The receptors were gathered from a male donor with ankylosing spondylitis or in good health (not recorded which).

This clonotype turned up a few times. The chain recombines TRBV27 with TRBJ2-1, with D maybe TRBD1 (5 bases). CDR3 length equals 14 residues. V shed 3 bases and J shed 4 bases, with 10 bases lying between them. Germline V gene data show CDR1 as MNHEY and CDR2 as SMNVEV (reference sequence). CDR3 sequence reads: CASSFGAEYNEQFF. The CDR3, as DNA: TGTGCCAGCAGTTTTGGGGCGGAGTACAATGAGCAGTTCTTC.

This chain joins TRBV6-1 and TRBJ2-1; 11 positions agree with TRBD2. Germline V CDR1 and CDR2: MNHNS, SASEGT. V was clipped by 5 bases and J by 7 bases; unmatched bases: 16. CDR3 length: 18 residues. CDR3 sequence: CASSRPGDSGGAANEQFF. CDR3 coding DNA: TGTGCCAGCAGTCGCCCAGGAGATAGCGGGGGGGCCGCAAATGAGCAGTTCTTC.

This clonotype has a count of ten or more. The genes are TRBV5-6 and TRBJ2-7, with 8 bases that match TRBD1. The CDR3 has 14 residues. V shed 3 bases, J shed 3 bases, and the junction held 5 bases outside the gene matches. Germline V CDR1 and CDR2: SGHDT, YYEEEE. The CDR3 nucleotides read TGTGCCAGCAGCTCACGAGACAGGGGCTACGAGCAGTACTTC. It specifies CASSSRDRGYEQYF.

This clonotype was counted ten times or more. An end of the junction differs from the germline gene, which may be a read error. The chain uses TRBV5-5 and TRBJ2-2; D is ambiguous. Germline-derived CDR1 and CDR2 are SGHKS and YYEKEE (reference sequence). CDR3 length equals 13 residues. CDR3 nucleotide sequence: TGTGCCGCCAGAAAGGAGAACTCCGGGGAGCTGTTTTTT. This codes for CAARKENSGELFF.

At least ten counts were recorded for this clonotype. V and J are TRBV29-1 and TRBJ2-3; 10 bases agree with TRBD2. The V gene end was trimmed by 0 bases and the J gene end by 0 bases; junction bases not matched to a gene: 12. This CDR3 region has 19 residues. The V gene's germline CDR1 is SQVTM and CDR2 ANQGSEA. The CDR3 region is CSVEDGTSERGPSTDTQYF. The CDR3 nucleotides read TGCAGCGTTGAAGATGGGACTAGCGAGAGGGGACCTAGCACAGATACGCAGTATTTT.

This clonotype came up a few times. The chain has TRBV5-1 and TRBJ2-5, with 9 positions matching TRBD1. V gave up 0 bases and J gave up 4 bases; unmatched junction bases: 7. From germline, CDR1 is SGHRS and CDR2 YFSETQ. CDR3 length equals 16 residues. CDR3 sequence: CASSLAPGQGTETQYF. The CDR3 nucleotides are TGCGCCAGCAGCTTGGCCCCGGGACAGGGAACAGAGACCCAGTACTTC.

This clonotype was counted only a few times. This rearrangement joins TRBV6-2 or TRBV6-3 to TRBJ2-7; D is perhaps TRBD1 (6 bases). The V end was cut by 2 bases, the J end by 3 bases, with 11 bases between. Germline V CDR1 and CDR2: MNHEY, SVGEGT. CDR3 length: 14 amino acids. CDR3 DNA: TGTGCCAGCAGTTACGTCGGACAGATCTACGAGCAGTACTTC. Translating it yields CASSYVGQIYEQYF.

There are a few counts of this clonotype. The chain recombines TRBV12-3 or TRBV12-4 with TRBJ2-7; weak D call: TRBD2 (5 bases). The CDR3 sequence is 13 residues long. V lost 3 bases and J 6 bases, leaving 12 bases between the germline ends. The CDR3 DNA is TGTGCCAGCAGTTTTTTGGAGGAGACCGAGCAGTACTTC. This translates into CASSFLEETEQYF.

This chain joins TRBV20-1 and TRBJ2-3, with D hard to call. Germline V CDR1 and CDR2: DFQATT, SNEGSKA (reference sequence). This CDR3 has 15 residues. V was pared by 5 bases and J by 0 bases, with 15 bases between. The CDR3 reads CSAPQWMASTDTQYF. CDR3 nucleotides: TGCAGTGCTCCACAATGGATGGCAAGCACAGATACGCAGTATTTT.

This sequence joins TRBV2 and TRBJ2-3; TRBD2 aligns across 11 bases. The germline CDR1 and CDR2 sequences are SNHLY and FYNNEI. V trimming: 6 bases; J trimming: 2 bases; junction bases outside the gene matches: 7. CDR3 length equals 16 residues. The CDR3 region is CASSDTSGGDTDTQYF. The CDR3, as DNA: TGTGCCAGCAGCGACACTAGCGGGGGAGACACAGATACGCAGTATTTT.

This clonotype was seen repeatedly, ten times or more. The chain uses TRBV7-9 and TRBJ1-2; possibly TRBD1 for D (6 bases). In germline, CDR1 is SEHNR, CDR2 FQNEAQ (reference sequence). Between the trimmed V and J ends, which lost 5 bases and 5 bases, there was a span of 18 bases. The CDR3 contains 15 residues. Written as DNA, the CDR3 is TGTGCCAGCAGCAACCAAGGGCGGGGGCCGTATGGCTACACCTTC. Protein: CASSNQGRGPYGYTF.

Only a few counts were recorded for this clonotype. The rearrangement uses TRBV7-2 and TRBJ2-7; 7 bases line up with TRBD2. Germline V lookup: CDR1 SGHTA, CDR2 FQGNSA. The CDR3 length is 16 residues. After removal of 1 base from V and 0 bases from J, the junction contained 6 bases not matched to a gene. Written as DNA, the CDR3 is TGTGCCAGCAGCTTAGTGCCTAGCGGAAGCTCCTACGAGCAGTACTTC. Translation gives CASSLVPSGSSYEQYF. The full variable domain, with the rest looked up from reference TRBV7-2 and TRBJ2-7, is GAGVSQSPSNKVTEKGKDVELRCDPISGHTALYWYRQSLGQGLEFLIYFQGNSAPDKSGLPSDRFSAERTGGSVSTLTIQRTQQEDSAVYLCASSLVPSGSSYEQYFGPGTRLTVT.

This clonotype occurred a few times. This rearrangement joins TRBV4-1 to TRBJ1-2; D is unresolved. CDR1 and CDR2 (germline): MGHRA, YSYEKL. V lost 2 bases and J lost 4, with 8 bases in between. The CDR3 has 13 residues. The CDR3 protein is CASSQMGSYGYTF. The DNA of the CDR3 is TGCGCCAGCAGCCAAATGGGGAGCTATGGCTACACCTTC.

The rearrangement joins TRBV3-1 to TRBJ2-1; D gene ambiguous. The CDR3 is made up of 13 amino acids. In germline, CDR1 is LGHDT, CDR2 YNNKEL (reference sequence). V lost 0 bases, J lost 6 bases, and 6 bases lay in between. The CDR3 DNA sequence: TGTGCCAGCAGCCAAGATCGGTTCAATGAGCAGTTCTTC. Translating gives CASSQDRFNEQFF.

This clonotype was counted many times. The V gene is TRBV12-3 or TRBV12-4, the J gene TRBJ2-5; D might be TRBD2 (6 bases). Trimming took 5 bases from V and 5 from J, leaving 15 bases between them. CDR3 length: 14 residues. The CDR3 DNA is TGTGCCAGCAGTCCCCTCGGGAGACTGGAGACCCAGTACTTC. This codes for CASSPLGRLETQYF.

The chain carries TRBV7-2 and TRBJ2-7, with 9 bases fitting TRBD2. V lost 3 bases, J lost 5 bases, and 5 bases stayed unmatched. The CDR3 runs to 14 residues. Per germline, CDR1 SGHTA and CDR2 FQGNSA. In DNA form, the CDR3 reads TGTGCCAGCAGCTTCCCCGGGACTAGCAACGAGCAGTACTTC. Protein product: CASSFPGTSNEQYF. Using reference TRBV7-2 and TRBJ2-7 for the parts outside the CDR3, the full variable domain is GAGVSQSPSNKVTEKGKDVELRCDPISGHTALYWYRQSLGQGLEFLIYFQGNSAPDKSGLPSDRFSAERTGGSVSTLTIQRTQQEDSAVYLCASSFPGTSNEQYFGPGTRLTVT.

This clonotype showed up just a few times. The rearrangement joins TRBV3-1 to TRBJ2-2; tentatively, D is TRBD2 (7 bases). The length of the CDR3 is 16 residues. Germline V lookup: CDR1 LGHDT, CDR2 YNNKEL (reference sequence). V was shortened by 4 bases and J by 5 bases, with 17 bases between the two germline ends. DNA of the CDR3: TGTGCCAGCAGCCCCTGGGAGGGGGAATTGACCGGGGAGCTGTTTTTT. This encodes CASSPWEGELTGELFF.

This clonotype was counted at least ten times. The chain recombines TRBV12-3 or TRBV12-4 with TRBJ2-2; D is undetermined. The V end was cut by 3 bases, the J end by 3 bases, with 5 bases between. The CDR3 extends over 13 amino acids. The CDR3 DNA reads as TGTGCCAGCAGTTTCAGCGACACCGGGGAGCTGTTTTTT. Encoded protein: CASSFSDTGELFF.

The J gene is TRBJ2-5, the V gene TRBV5-1; possibly TRBD1 or TRBD2 for D (6 bases each). The CDR3 has 14 residues. The V end lost 6 bases, the J end lost 4 bases, and 16 bases lay between the germline ends. Germline values: CDR1 SGHRS, CDR2 YFSETQ. CDR3 nucleotides: TGCGCCAGCACCCGGGGGCAGGGAGTAGAGACCCAGTACTTC. Protein product: CASTRGQGVETQYF.

The rearrangement links TRBV20-1 to TRBJ2-3, with 12 positions matching TRBD2. This CDR3 region has 15 residues. With V trimmed by 6 bases and J by 3 bases, 7 bases remained unmatched. Per the germline V gene, CDR1 is DFQATT and CDR2 is SNEGSKA (reference sequence). This chain's CDR3 is CSAWTSGEPTDTQYF. The CDR3 DNA follows: TGCAGTGCGTGGACTAGCGGGGAACCTACAGATACGCAGTATTTT.

This clonotype was picked up a small number of times. V gene TRBV9 combines with J gene TRBJ2-1, with 7 bases fitting TRBD1. Trimming at V came to 4 bases and at J to 4 bases, leaving 8 bases not matched to a gene. Germline assignment: CDR1 SGDLS and CDR2 YYNGEE. The CDR3 length is 15 residues. This chain's CDR3 is CASSSRDSLYNEQFF. The DNA of the CDR3 is TGTGCCAGCAGCTCCCGGGACAGCCTATACAATGAGCAGTTCTTC.

This clonotype was observed at least ten times. The CDR3 sequence is CSVGLAEPYEQYF. Here the CDR3 DNA reads TGCAGCGTCGGACTAGCGGAGCCCTACGAGCAGTACTTC. The chain has TRBV29-1 and TRBJ2-7; 10 nucleotides align to TRBD2. The V gene's germline CDR1 is SQVTM and CDR2 ANQGSEA. After removal of 6 bases from V and 2 bases from J, the junction contained 4 bases not matched to a gene. The CDR3 extends over 13 amino acids.

This clonotype was picked up a small number of times. The CDR3 is CASSVPLAGESNEQFF. CDR3 nucleotide sequence: TGTGCCAGCAGCGTACCACTAGCGGGAGAGAGCAATGAGCAGTTCTTC. V and J are TRBV7-6 and TRBJ2-1, with 11 nucleotides matching TRBD2. Germline V lookup: CDR1 SGHVS, CDR2 FNYEAQ. Trimming took 5 bases from V and 6 from J; bases not matched to a gene: 9. This CDR3 is 16 amino acids long.

V gene TRBV2 combines with J gene TRBJ2-7; D remains unclear. Germline assignment: CDR1 SNHLY and CDR2 FYNNEI. CDR3 length equals 12 residues. Trimming took off 7 bases at V and 3 bases at J, with 10 bases between the two ends. The CDR3 bases are TGTGCCAGCAATACGGAAAACTACGAGCAGTACTTC. This encodes CASNTENYEQYF. The entire variable domain, with the rest obtained from reference TRBV2 and TRBJ2-7, is as follows: EPEVTQTPSHQVTQMGQEVILRCVPISNHLYFYWYRQILGQKVEFLVSFYNNEISEKSEIFDDQFSVERPDGSNFTLKIRSTKLEDSAMYFCASNTENYEQYFGPGTRLTVT.

The chain links TRBV5-8 to TRBJ1-1; D is perhaps TRBD1 (5 bases). Germline V gene sequence: CDR1 SGHTS, CDR2 YDEGEE. This CDR3 has 12 amino acids. V dropped 2 bases and J dropped 8 bases, with 10 bases sitting between them. In DNA form, the CDR3 reads TGTGCCAGCAGCTTTCCAGGGTTAGAAGCTTTCTTT. Its protein product is CASSFPGLEAFF. Supplemented by reference TRBV5-8 and TRBJ1-1, the full variable domain reads EAGVTQSPTHLIKTRGQQATLRCSPISGHTSVYWYQQALGLGLQFLLWYDEGEERNRGNFPPRFSGRQFPNYSSELNVNALELEDSALYLCASSFPGLEAFFGQGTRLTVV.

This clonotype has a handful of counts. The gene calls are TRBV5-1 and TRBJ2-1; 9 nucleotides agree with TRBD2. This CDR3 is 18 amino acids long. Trimming took 0 bases from V and 5 from J; bases not matched to a gene: 12. Germline lookup yields CDR1 SGHRS and CDR2 YFSETQ. DNA of the CDR3: TGCGCCAGCAGCTTGGGAAGTGGGGGACTAGCCCCTGACAATGAGCAGTTCTTC. Translation: CASSLGSGGLAPDNEQFF.

This clonotype was counted between two and nine times. This rearrangement joins TRBV6-1 to TRBJ2-3, with 12 bases lining up with TRBD2. Germline assignment: CDR1 MNHNS and CDR2 SASEGT. The CDR3 loop spans 15 amino acids. V lost 6 bases and J lost 2; bases outside the gene matches: 3. The CDR3 DNA is TGTGCCAGCAGGCGACTAGCGGGGGCCACAGATACGCAGTATTTT. Translation: CASRRLAGATDTQYF.

The chain is built from TRBV6-1 and TRBJ2-3, with TRBD1 matching 7 bases. V dropped 5 bases and J dropped 3; count of bases not matched to a gene: 5. The CDR3 consists of 14 residues. Germline V gene data show CDR1 as MNHNS and CDR2 as SASEGT. CDR3 sequence reads: CASSPTGITDTQYF. The CDR3 nucleotides are TGTGCCAGCAGTCCGACAGGGATAACAGATACGCAGTATTTT.

J is TRBJ2-3 and V is TRBV9; the match to TRBD2 covers 7 bases. The junction had 10 bases not matched to a gene; V was cut back by 0 bases and J by 0 bases. Germline CDR1 and CDR2: SGDLS and YYNGEE. The CDR3 contains 18 residues. For the CDR3, the DNA is TGTGCCAGCAGCGTAGCTCGGGACTACCGTTCTAGCACAGATACGCAGTATTTT. Translation: CASSVARDYRSSTDTQYF.

The V gene is TRBV29-1, the J gene TRBJ2-5; D is possibly TRBD1 (5 bases). Per germline, CDR1 SQVTM and CDR2 ANQGSEA. CDR3 length equals 14 residues. Trimming stripped 6 bases from V and 4 bases from J, with 18 bases between. CDR3 sequence: CSVPRQGLLETQYF. Written as DNA, the CDR3 is TGCAGCGTACCTCGGCAGGGTTTATTAGAGACCCAGTACTTC.

This clonotype was observed many times. The CDR3 protein is CASSLAGRETQYF. In DNA, the CDR3 is TGTGCCAGCAGCTTAGCGGGCAGGGAGACCCAGTACTTC. The gene calls are TRBV7-2 and TRBJ2-5; D gene unclear. The CDR3 has 13 residues. V shed 0 bases and J shed 5 bases, with 7 bases lying between them. Germline V gene lookup returns CDR1 SGHTA and CDR2 FQGNSA.

This clonotype appeared a few times. The J gene is TRBJ2-1, the V gene TRBV27, with 13 bases lining up with TRBD2. The V and J ends lost 5 bases and 15 bases, in that order; junction bases with no gene match: 7. Germline CDR1 reads MNHEY; CDR2 reads SMNVEV (reference sequence). The CDR3 extends over 13 amino acids. CDR3 DNA sequence: TGTGCCAGCAGTATAGGACTAGCGGGAGCAATGTTCTTC. Its translation: CASSIGLAGAMFF.